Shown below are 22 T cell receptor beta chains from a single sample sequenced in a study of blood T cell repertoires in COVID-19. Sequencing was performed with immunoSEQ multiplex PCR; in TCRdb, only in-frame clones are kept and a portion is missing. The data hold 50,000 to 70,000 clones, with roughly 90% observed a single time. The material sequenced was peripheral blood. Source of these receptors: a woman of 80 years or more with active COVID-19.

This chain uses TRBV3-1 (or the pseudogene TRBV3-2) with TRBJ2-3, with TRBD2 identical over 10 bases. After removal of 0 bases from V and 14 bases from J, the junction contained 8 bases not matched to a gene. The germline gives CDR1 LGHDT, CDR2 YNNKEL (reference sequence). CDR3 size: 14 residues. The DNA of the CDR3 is TGTGCCAGCAGCCAAGATCTTAGCGGGGGGCAGGGGTATTTT. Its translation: CASSQDLSGGQGYF.

CDR3 coding DNA: TGTGCCAGCAGTTTAGTTGATGGGGCTAGCGGGAGGGCAGCGAACACCGGGGAGCTGTTTTTT. It yields the protein CASSLVDGASGRAANTGELFF. This sequence joins TRBV27 and TRBJ2-2; 12 bases align to TRBD2. This CDR3 region has 21 residues. Trimming cost V 2 bases and J 0 bases; bases outside gene matches: 13. Germline values: CDR1 MNHEY, CDR2 SMNVEV (reference sequence).

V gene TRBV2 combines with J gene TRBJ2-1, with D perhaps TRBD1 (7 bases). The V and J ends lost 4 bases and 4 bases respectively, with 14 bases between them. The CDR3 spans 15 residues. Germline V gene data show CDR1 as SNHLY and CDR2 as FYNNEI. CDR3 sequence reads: CASSVGQGGYNEQFF. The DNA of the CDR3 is TGTGCCAGCAGTGTTGGCCAGGGGGGATACAATGAGCAGTTCTTC.

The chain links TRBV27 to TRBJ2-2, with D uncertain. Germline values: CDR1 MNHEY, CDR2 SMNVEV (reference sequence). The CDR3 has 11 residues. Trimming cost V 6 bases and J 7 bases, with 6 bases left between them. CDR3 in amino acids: CASRHSGELFF. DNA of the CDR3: TGTGCCAGCAGACACAGCGGGGAGCTGTTTTTT.

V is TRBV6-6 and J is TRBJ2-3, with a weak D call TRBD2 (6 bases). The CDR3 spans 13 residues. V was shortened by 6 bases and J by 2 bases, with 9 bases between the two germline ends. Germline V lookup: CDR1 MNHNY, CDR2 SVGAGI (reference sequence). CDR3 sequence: CASSRLDTDTQYF. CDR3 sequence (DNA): TGTGCCAGCAGCAGACTAGACACAGATACGCAGTATTTT.

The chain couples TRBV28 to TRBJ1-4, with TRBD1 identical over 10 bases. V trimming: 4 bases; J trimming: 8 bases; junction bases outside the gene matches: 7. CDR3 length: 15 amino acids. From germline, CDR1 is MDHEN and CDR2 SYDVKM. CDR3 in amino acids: CASSSPGQGTEKLFF. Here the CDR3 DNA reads TGTGCCAGCAGTTCGCCGGGACAGGGGACCGAAAAACTGTTTTTT.

DNA for the CDR3: TGCGCCAGCAGTGAGTCCCAGACAGGGGGCCTACAACCCAACTCTGGGGCCAACGTCCTGACTTTC. It is translated as CASSESQTGGLQPNSGANVLTF. The V call is TRBV10-2, the J call TRBJ2-6; 10 positions match TRBD1. V lost 0 bases and J lost 0; bases outside the gene matches: 14. The CDR3 sequence is 22 residues long. In germline, CDR1 is WSHSY, CDR2 SAAADI.

CDR3 in DNA: TGTGCCAGCAGCAAGGGACTAGCGGGGCTCACCGGGGAGCTGTTTTTT. Translating it yields CASSKGLAGLTGELFF. The rearrangement uses TRBV6-4 and TRBJ2-2, with TRBD2 matching 13 bases. The V segment lost 6 bases and the J segment 4 bases; nucleotides outside the gene matches: 5. The CDR3 sequence is 16 residues long. The V gene's germline CDR1 is MRHNA and CDR2 SNTAGT.

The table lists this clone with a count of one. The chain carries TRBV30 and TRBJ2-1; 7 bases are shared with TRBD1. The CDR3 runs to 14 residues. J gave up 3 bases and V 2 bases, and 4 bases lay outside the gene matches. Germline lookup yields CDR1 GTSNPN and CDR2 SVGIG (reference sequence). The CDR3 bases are TGTGCCTGGAGTAAGGGGGCTTACTACAATGAGCAGTTCTTC. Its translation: CAWSKGAYYNEQFF. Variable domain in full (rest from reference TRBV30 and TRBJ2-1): SQTIHQWPATLVQPVGSPLSLECTVEGTSNPNLYWYRQAAGRGLQLLFYSVGIGQISSEVPQNLSASRPQDRQFILSSKKLLLSDSGFYLCAWSKGAYYNEQFFGPGTRLTVL.

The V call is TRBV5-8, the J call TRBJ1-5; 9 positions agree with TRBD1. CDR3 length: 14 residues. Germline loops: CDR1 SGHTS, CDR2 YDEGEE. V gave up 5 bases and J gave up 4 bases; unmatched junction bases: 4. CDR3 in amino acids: CASRRDRVNQPQHF. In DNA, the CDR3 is TGTGCCAGCAGACGGGACAGGGTAAATCAGCCCCAGCATTTT. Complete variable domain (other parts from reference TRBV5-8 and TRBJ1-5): EAGVTQSPTHLIKTRGQQATLRCSPISGHTSVYWYQQALGLGLQFLLWYDEGEERNRGNFPPRFSGRQFPNYSSELNVNALELEDSALYLCASRRDRVNQPQHFGDGTRLSIL.

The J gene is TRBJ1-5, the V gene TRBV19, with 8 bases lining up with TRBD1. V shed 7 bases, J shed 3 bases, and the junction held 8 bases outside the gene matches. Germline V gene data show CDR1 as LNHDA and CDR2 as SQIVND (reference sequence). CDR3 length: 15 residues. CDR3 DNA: TGTGCCAGTACCGCGGACAGGGTGAACAATCAGCCCCAGCATTTT. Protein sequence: CASTADRVNNQPQHF.

CDR3 region: CASSLGDEETQYF. The CDR3 coding sequence is TGTGCCAGCAGTTTAGGAGATGAAGAGACCCAGTACTTC. The gene calls are TRBV12-3 or TRBV12-4 and TRBJ2-5, with D unresolved. Trimming removed 1 base at V and 3 bases at J, with 6 bases between. There are 13 residues in the CDR3.

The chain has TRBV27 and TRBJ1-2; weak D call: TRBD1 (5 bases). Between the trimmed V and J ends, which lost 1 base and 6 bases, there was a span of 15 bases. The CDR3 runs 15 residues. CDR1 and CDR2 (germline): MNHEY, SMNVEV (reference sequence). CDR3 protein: CASSLYPGRGDGYTF. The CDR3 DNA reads TGTGCCAGCAGTTTATACCCCGGCCGGGGGGATGGCTACACCTTC.

CDR3 sequence (DNA): TGTGCCAGCAGTGACCCCGGACAGGGGGGCACTGAAGCTTTCTTT. Its protein is CASSDPGQGGTEAFF. The chain uses TRBV2 and TRBJ1-1, with 10 bases matching TRBD1. V lost 3 bases and J lost 4; bases outside the gene matches: 5. The germline CDR1 and CDR2 sequences are SNHLY and FYNNEI. CDR3 length: 15 residues.

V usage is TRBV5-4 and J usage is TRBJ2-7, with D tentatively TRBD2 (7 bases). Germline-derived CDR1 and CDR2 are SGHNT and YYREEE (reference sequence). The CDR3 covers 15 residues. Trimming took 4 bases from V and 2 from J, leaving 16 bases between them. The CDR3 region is CASSPGRGITYEQYF. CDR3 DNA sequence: TGTGCCAGCAGCCCGGGGAGGGGGATTACCTACGAGCAGTACTTC. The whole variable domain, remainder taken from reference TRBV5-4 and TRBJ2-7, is ETGVTQSPTHLIKTRGQQVTLRCSSQSGHNTVSWYQQALGQGPQFIFQYYREEENGRGNFPPRFSGLQFPNYSSELNVNALELDDSALYLCASSPGRGITYEQYFGPGTRLTVT.

The CDR3 nucleotides read TGTGCCAGTAGTATAGTAACCGGGTCTGAAGCTTTCTTT. Translating gives CASSIVTGSEAFF. The rearrangement joins TRBV19 to TRBJ1-1; D remains ambiguous. The V gene's germline CDR1 is LNHDA and CDR2 SQIVND (reference sequence). V dropped 1 base and J dropped 6 bases, with 9 bases sitting between them. This CDR3 is built from 13 residues.

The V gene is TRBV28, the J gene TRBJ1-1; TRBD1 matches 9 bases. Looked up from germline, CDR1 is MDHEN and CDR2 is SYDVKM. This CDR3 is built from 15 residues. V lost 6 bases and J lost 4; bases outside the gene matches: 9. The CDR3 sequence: CASSPTGQGGTEAFF. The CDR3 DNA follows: TGTGCCAGCAGCCCAACGGGACAGGGCGGCACTGAAGCTTTCTTT.

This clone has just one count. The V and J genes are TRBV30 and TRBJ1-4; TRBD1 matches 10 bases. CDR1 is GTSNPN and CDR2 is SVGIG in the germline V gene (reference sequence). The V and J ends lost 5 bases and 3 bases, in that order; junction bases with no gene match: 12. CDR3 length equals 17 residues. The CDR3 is CAWDSGTGVEANEKLFF. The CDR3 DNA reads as TGTGCCTGGGACTCCGGGACAGGGGTAGAGGCTAATGAAAAACTGTTTTTT.

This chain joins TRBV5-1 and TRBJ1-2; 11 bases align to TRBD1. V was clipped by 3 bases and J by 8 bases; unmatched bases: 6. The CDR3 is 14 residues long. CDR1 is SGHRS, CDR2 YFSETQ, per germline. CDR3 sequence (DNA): TGCGCCAGCAGCTCGGACAGGGGGCCGCAGGGCTACACCTTC. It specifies CASSSDRGPQGYTF. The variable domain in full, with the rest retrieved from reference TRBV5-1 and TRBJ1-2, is KAGVTQTPRYLIKTRGQQVTLSCSPISGHRSVSWYQQTPGQGLQFLFEYFSETQRNKGNFPGRFSGRQFSNSRSEMNVSTLELGDSALYLCASSSDRGPQGYTFGSGTRLTVV.

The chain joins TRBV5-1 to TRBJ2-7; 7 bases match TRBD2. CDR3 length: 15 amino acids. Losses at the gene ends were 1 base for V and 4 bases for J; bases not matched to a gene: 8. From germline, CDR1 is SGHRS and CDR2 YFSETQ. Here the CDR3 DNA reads TGCGCCAGCAGCTTGTTTGTATCCGGGAGGTACGAGCAGTACTTC. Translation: CASSLFVSGRYEQYF.

Here the CDR3 reads CAISRTGANTGELFF. The CDR3 coding sequence is TGTGCCATCAGTAGGACAGGGGCGAACACCGGGGAGCTGTTTTTT. This rearrangement joins TRBV10-3 to TRBJ2-2; 9 positions match TRBD1. Germline CDR1 is ENHRY and CDR2 is SYGVKD. Trimming cost V 5 bases and J 0 bases; bases outside gene matches: 1. The CDR3 is made up of 15 amino acids.

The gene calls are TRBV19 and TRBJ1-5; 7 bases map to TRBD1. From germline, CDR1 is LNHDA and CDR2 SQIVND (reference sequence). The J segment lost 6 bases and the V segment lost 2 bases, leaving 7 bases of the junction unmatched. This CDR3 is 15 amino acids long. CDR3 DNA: TGTGCCAGTAGTATATTTTCGGCAGGGGGTCAGCCCCAGCATTTT. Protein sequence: CASSIFSAGGQPQHF.